This T cell receptor beta chain appears in the sequencing data of a study of response to subunit inactivated influenza vaccine. TCRdb fed the RT-PCR reads into MiXCR, producing one record per CDR3 protein. This sample has around 160,000 distinct CDR3 sequences, with about a tenth found just once. V was shortened by 1 base and J by 5 bases, with 8 bases between the two germline ends. The germline V gene has CDR1 SQVTM and CDR2 ANQGSEA. The CDR3 is 12 residues long. Broader study findings: Seasonal influenza vaccination, on each occasion, was suggested by the authors to recruit few new T cells.

This clonotype was observed many times. Its target is unknown. The receptor comes from a man in his fifties or sixties who received an inactivated influenza vaccine. The V gene is TRBV29-1, the J gene TRBJ2-5; D is ambiguous. This specimen was non-naive T cells sorted from PBMCs, taken more than 35 days after vaccination. In nucleotides, the CDR3 is TGCAGCGTTGAAGGGTGGGTCGAGACCCAGTACTTC. Protein: CSVEGWVETQYF.